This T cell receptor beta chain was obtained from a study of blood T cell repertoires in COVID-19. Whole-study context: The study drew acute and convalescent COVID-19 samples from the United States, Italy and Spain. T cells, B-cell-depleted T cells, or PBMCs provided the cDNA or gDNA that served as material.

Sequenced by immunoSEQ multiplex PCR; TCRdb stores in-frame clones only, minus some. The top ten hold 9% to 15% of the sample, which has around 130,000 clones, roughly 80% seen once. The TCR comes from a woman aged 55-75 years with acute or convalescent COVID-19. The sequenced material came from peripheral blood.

CDR3 DNA sequence: TGTGCCAGCAGCCAAGATCTGGGGGGGCTAGGTTCACCCCTCCACTTT. Translating gives CASSQDLGGLGSPLHF. The V call is TRBV4-2, the J call TRBJ1-6, with D possibly being TRBD1 (6 bases). The CDR3 runs to 16 residues. Germline loops: CDR1 LGHNA, CDR2 YNFKEQ. V dropped 0 bases and J dropped 9 bases, with 15 bases sitting between them.